Listed here is a single TCR beta chain. CDR1 and CDR2 (germline): SGDLS, YYNGEE. V was shortened by 0 bases and J by 5 bases, with 9 bases between the two germline ends. The CDR3 runs 13 residues. The data are from a study of technical replicates of blood from a handful of donors. The repertoire was sequenced with immunoSEQ multiplex PCR; TCRdb's copy has only in-frame clones and lacks some. Of 65,000 to 80,000 clones listed, over 95% are singletons. This sequence was found in a human donor in good health. Sequenced: T cells isolated from PBMCs. The chain recombines TRBV9 with TRBJ2-7; D is unclear. The CDR3 nucleotides are TGTGCCAGCAGCGTAGACGCGGTCAACGAGCAGTACTTC. Translated: CASSVDAVNEQYF.